These 10 T cell receptor beta chains were all obtained from the same sample, sequenced in a study of blood T cell repertoires in COVID-19. The method was immunoSEQ multiplex PCR; TCRdb's version includes in-frame clones alone and lacks a portion of them. The sample has fewer than 700,000 clones, approximately 91% seen once; the top ten hold 7.8%. Material: peripheral blood. The receptors were gathered from a woman aged 45 to 65 with COVID-19, enrolled during active disease.

This rearrangement joins TRBV5-1 to TRBJ1-1; the match to TRBD1 covers 8 bases. The CDR3 loop spans 14 amino acids. Germline V gene data show CDR1 as SGHRS and CDR2 as YFSETQ. Unmatched junction bases numbered 7, after V lost 4 bases and J lost 5 bases. The chain's CDR3 is CASSPRQGRTEAFF. CDR3 in DNA: TGCGCCAGCAGCCCTAGACAGGGGAGGACTGAAGCTTTCTTT.

The chain is built from TRBV24-1 and TRBJ1-2, with D perhaps TRBD1 (6 bases). V was shortened by 7 bases and J by 3 bases, with 26 bases between the two germline ends. CDR3 size: 18 residues. CDR1 KGHDR and CDR2 SFDVKD come from the germline V gene. CDR3 coding DNA: TGTGCCACCAGCCATCTCGGGACATCGTCGCGGCCCCACTATGGCTACACCTTC. Translated: CATSHLGTSSRPHYGYTF.

The sample holds a few counts of this clone. V is TRBV9 and J is TRBJ1-3, with 11 bases matching TRBD1. After removal of 4 bases from V and 2 bases from J, the junction contained 8 bases not matched to a gene. CDR3 length: 17 amino acids. Germline V gives CDR1 SGDLS, CDR2 YYNGEE. The CDR3 DNA reads as TGTGCCAGCAGCCCCAGGGACAGGGGGTTAGCTGGAAACACCATATATTTT. Amino acid sequence: CASSPRDRGLAGNTIYF.

The CDR3 DNA reads as TGTGCCAGCAGTTTGGGAGGACTACGCACAGATACGCAGTATTTT. This translates into CASSLGGLRTDTQYF. The rearrangement links TRBV27 to TRBJ2-3; the D gene is possibly TRBD2 (6 bases). CDR1 and CDR2 (germline): MNHEY, SMNVEV (reference sequence). The CDR3 consists of 15 residues. V shed 3 bases and J shed 1 base, with 11 bases lying between them.

This clone came up once. The CDR3 loop is CASSYDRGSNQPQHF. The CDR3 region has the DNA TGTGCCAGCAGCTATGACAGGGGAAGCAATCAGCCCCAGCATTTT. The genes are TRBV2 and TRBJ1-5; 8 bases are a match to TRBD1. The CDR3 extends over 15 amino acids. Germline values: CDR1 SNHLY, CDR2 FYNNEI. The V segment lost 6 bases and the J segment 1 base; nucleotides outside the gene matches: 5.

The chain recombines TRBV5-8 with TRBJ1-1, with TRBD1 matching over 10 bases. Germline CDR1 reads SGHTS; CDR2 reads YDEGEE. The CDR3 consists of 15 residues. Losses at the gene ends were 0 bases for V and 3 bases for J; bases not matched to a gene: 2. CDR3 sequence reads: CASSLADRGDTEAFF. In DNA form, the CDR3 reads TGTGCCAGCAGCTTGGCGGACAGGGGGGACACTGAAGCTTTCTTT.

The chain carries TRBV15 and TRBJ1-2; D possibly corresponds to TRBD1 (6 bases). The CDR3 is 15 amino acids. V was trimmed by 3 bases and J by 4 bases, leaving 15 bases between them. Germline V gene data show CDR1 as LNHNV and CDR2 as YYDKDF (reference sequence). The CDR3 DNA follows: TGTGCCACCAGCAGCGGGGGGCGTTTTAGCTATGGCTACACCTTC. Translating gives CATSSGGRFSYGYTF.

The chain employs TRBV30 and TRBJ2-3, with 9 nucleotides matching TRBD2. Per germline, CDR1 GTSNPN and CDR2 SVGIG (reference sequence). The CDR3 runs to 16 residues. Trimming removed 2 bases from V and 0 bases from J; junction bases left unmatched: 6. This CDR3 is CAWSQPTSGSTDTQYF. CDR3 DNA sequence: TGTGCCTGGAGTCAACCGACTAGCGGTAGCACAGATACGCAGTATTTT.

The V call is TRBV2, the J call TRBJ1-3; D gene ambiguous. Per germline, CDR1 SNHLY and CDR2 FYNNEI. V was clipped by 5 bases and J by 4 bases, with 12 bases between them. CDR3 length: 14 residues. The CDR3 here is CASSQTSAGNTIYF. CDR3 coding DNA: TGTGCCAGCAGTCAAACAAGCGCGGGAAACACCATATATTTT.

The chain carries TRBV10-2 and TRBJ1-3, with D perhaps matching TRBD1 (6 bases). CDR3 size: 18 residues. Trimming left V 2 bases short and J 0 bases short, with 17 bases between. Germline V lookup: CDR1 WSHSY, CDR2 SAAADI. CDR3 residues: CASSEDVAGALSGNTIYF. CDR3 sequence (DNA): TGCGCCAGCAGTGAGGATGTGGCGGGGGCACTCTCTGGAAACACCATATATTTT.